This T cell receptor beta chain emerged from a study of T cell repertoires in cytomegalovirus infection. Looking at the study overall: It was the public TCR beta signatures that indicated both CMV infection and matching HLA type.

Study results and limitations: The ex vivo response was dominated by HLA-C-restricted CMV-specific TCR beta clonotypes. Summed frequency of shared TCR beta families picked out CMV carriers who also had the relevant HLA.

TCRdb called the reads again in MiXCR, with one record for every CDR3 protein. Of approximately 240,000 distinct CDR3 sequences listed, around an eighth are singletons. This clonotype was seen ten or more times. Its antigen is not known. The CDR3 has 16 residues. V lost 1 base and J 0 bases, leaving 10 bases between the germline ends. Germline V CDR1 and CDR2: SGHTA, FQGNSA. Sample: PBMCs. This clonotype originated in a human donor in good health (CMV status not recorded). Some clones in this sample may be carry-over from other donors' samples. This rearrangement joins TRBV7-2 to TRBJ2-1; D gene ambiguous. The DNA for the CDR3 is TGTGCCAGCAGCTTAGTCAGTTTTAGCTCCTACAATGAGCAGTTCTTC. Translation: CASSLVSFSSYNEQFF.